These 17 T cell receptor beta chains share one sample of origin, sequenced in a study of T cell responses to AZD1222 COVID-19 vaccine. TCRdb's table, derived via immunoSEQ multiplex PCR, lists solely in-frame clones and lacks some. Seen here are 150,000 to 200,000 clones, about nine tenths observed once, and the top ten hold 2.5% to 3%. This material consisted of peripheral blood, taken on day 0 of MenACWY control vaccination. The receptors originated from an adult in good health.

In DNA, the CDR3 is TGCGCCAGCACCCCGGGAGGGGTGGGAGAGACCCAGTACTTC. Translated: CASTPGGVGETQYF. The chain has TRBV5-1 and TRBJ2-5; 8 bases align to TRBD2. The V gene's germline CDR1 is SGHRS and CDR2 YFSETQ. The CDR3 has 14 amino acids. V shed 6 bases, J shed 4 bases, and the junction held 8 bases outside the gene matches.

This chain connects TRBV11-2 to TRBJ2-2, with TRBD1 matching over 8 bases. The CDR3 extends over 18 amino acids. With V trimmed by 5 bases and J by 1 base, 12 bases remained unmatched. Looked up from germline, CDR1 is SGHAT and CDR2 is FQNNGV. In nucleotides, the CDR3 is TGTGCCAGCAGCCTTAGAGCAGGGGGGACAGGGAACACCGGGGAGCTGTTTTTT. Its protein is CASSLRAGGTGNTGELFF.

V usage is TRBV2 and J usage is TRBJ2-5, with 11 bases fitting TRBD2. CDR1 and CDR2 (germline): SNHLY, FYNNEI. This CDR3 spans 15 amino acids. The J segment lost 0 bases and the V segment lost 6 bases, leaving 3 bases of the junction unmatched. The CDR3 bases are TGTGCCAGCAGAAGACTAGCGGGGAACCAAGAGACCCAGTACTTC. Translation: CASRRLAGNQETQYF.

The chain carries TRBV6-1 and TRBJ2-7; no clear D gene. Trimming shortened V by 2 bases and J by 6 bases, and 5 bases separated the two germline ends. The CDR3 spans 11 residues. Germline values: CDR1 MNHNS, CDR2 SASEGT. The CDR3 region has the DNA TGTGCCAGCAGTGAATCCGTCGAGCAGTACTTC. Its translation: CASSESVEQYF.

The chain uses TRBV7-8 and TRBJ2-2; 9 nucleotides line up with TRBD2. In germline, CDR1 is SGHVS, CDR2 FQNEAQ. The CDR3 runs to 16 residues. The V gene end was trimmed by 5 bases and the J gene end by 4 bases; junction bases not matched to a gene: 8. This chain's CDR3 is CASSDKRGVITGELFF. CDR3 coding DNA: TGTGCCAGCAGCGACAAGCGGGGGGTAATCACCGGGGAGCTGTTTTTT.

The V and J genes are TRBV28 and TRBJ1-2; D may be TRBD1 (5 bases). V was clipped by 5 bases and J by 0 bases, with 19 bases between them. The length of the CDR3 is 17 residues. The germline gives CDR1 MDHEN, CDR2 SYDVKM. CDR3 amino acids: CASSPWGERGTNYGYTF. CDR3 DNA: TGTGCCAGCAGTCCATGGGGGGAGCGGGGGACTAACTATGGCTACACCTTC.

The chain uses TRBV6-5 and TRBJ2-7, with D possibly TRBD2 on 6 matching bases. The CDR3 contains 13 residues. The V gene lost 7 bases and the J gene lost 2 bases, with 12 bases spanning the gap. Germline V gene lookup returns CDR1 MNHEY and CDR2 SVGAGI. Written as DNA, the CDR3 is TGTGCCAGCACTCTGGGACTGACCTACGAGCAGTACTTC. This encodes CASTLGLTYEQYF.

The CDR3 is CSAGRGREQYF. In DNA, the CDR3 is TGCAGTGCTGGGAGGGGGCGCGAGCAGTACTTC. The V call is TRBV20-1, the J call TRBJ2-7; D is possibly TRBD1 or TRBD2 (7 bases each). Trimming removed 5 bases at V and 6 bases at J, with 11 bases between. The germline V gene has CDR1 DFQATT and CDR2 SNEGSKA (reference sequence). The CDR3 runs to 11 residues.

This chain joins TRBV6-5 and TRBJ1-5; 7 nucleotides align to TRBD1. V shed 6 bases and J 3 bases; nucleotides not matched to a gene: 8. Germline V gives CDR1 MNHEY, CDR2 SVGAGI. The CDR3 has 15 amino acids. This chain's CDR3 is CASRAGTAFNQPQHF. Written as DNA, the CDR3 is TGTGCCAGCAGAGCCGGGACAGCCTTCAATCAGCCCCAGCATTTT.

This clone was picked up one time. The J gene is TRBJ1-5, the V gene TRBV7-9; a weak D match, TRBD1 (5 bases). This CDR3 has 14 residues. The V gene lost 6 bases and the J gene lost 0 bases, with 9 bases spanning the gap. Germline values: CDR1 SEHNR, CDR2 FQNEAQ (reference sequence). CDR3 DNA: TGTGCCAGCAGTGGGGGGGATAGCAATCAGCCCCAGCATTTT. As protein: CASSGGDSNQPQHF.

In nucleotides, the CDR3 is TGTGCCAGCAGCTACAAACAAGAGACCCAGTACTTC. Protein product: CASSYKQETQYF. The V and J genes are TRBV3-1 (or the pseudogene TRBV3-2) and TRBJ2-5, with D unclear. The CDR3 extends over 12 amino acids. The germline V and J ends were trimmed by 5 bases and 2 bases, with 6 bases remaining between them. Germline V lookup: CDR1 LGHDT, CDR2 YNNKEL (reference sequence).

CDR3 residues: CASRDYGSMYGYTF. The CDR3, as DNA: TGTGCCAGCAGGGATTACGGGAGCATGTATGGCTACACCTTC. V is TRBV5-4 and J is TRBJ1-2; D gene uncertain. CDR3 length: 14 residues. CDR1 is SGHNT, CDR2 YYREEE, per germline (reference sequence). Trimming cost V 5 bases and J 5 bases, with 16 bases left between them.

The rearrangement joins TRBV27 to TRBJ2-3, with D perhaps matching TRBD2 (6 bases). The CDR3 consists of 14 residues. Germline CDR1 MNHEY, CDR2 SMNVEV (reference sequence). V gave up 3 bases and J gave up 3 bases, with 10 bases separating them. The CDR3 spells CASSFGTPTDTQYF. The CDR3 coding sequence is TGTGCCAGCAGTTTCGGGACTCCTACAGATACGCAGTATTTT.

The count of this clone is one. The chain employs TRBV2 and TRBJ1-5; weak D call: TRBD1 (6 bases). The CDR3 runs 16 residues. The V end lost 1 base, the J end lost 6 bases, and 16 bases lay between the germline ends. Germline CDR1 SNHLY, CDR2 FYNNEI. Here the CDR3 reads CASSEGSRGAGQPQHF. DNA of the CDR3: TGTGCCAGCAGTGAAGGTTCCAGGGGCGCAGGTCAGCCCCAGCATTTT.

This chain joins TRBV7-3 and TRBJ1-4; TRBD1 might be the D (5 bases). CDR1 is SGHTA and CDR2 is FQGTGA in the germline V gene. CDR3 length: 16 residues. Trimming stripped 3 bases from V and 4 bases from J, with 15 bases between. The CDR3 DNA is TGTGCCAGCAGCTTGGGACCCCAGGGAAGTAATGAAAAACTGTTTTTT. Protein: CASSLGPQGSNEKLFF.

In DNA form, the CDR3 reads TGTGCCACCAGTGATGCGACAGGGGGCGATCAGCCCCAGCATTTT. Protein product: CATSDATGGDQPQHF. The chain carries TRBV24-1 and TRBJ1-5, with 10 bases fitting TRBD1. V gave up 3 bases and J gave up 5 bases; unmatched junction bases: 3. The CDR3 is 15 amino acids. Germline V CDR1 and CDR2: KGHDR, SFDVKD.

This sequence joins TRBV5-4 and TRBJ1-2; TRBD1 agrees at 7 bases. Losses at the gene ends were 4 bases for V and 3 bases for J; bases not matched to a gene: 12. The CDR3 is 16 residues long. In germline, CDR1 is SGHNT, CDR2 YYREEE (reference sequence). CDR3 residues: CASSNSPTGRDYGYTF. The CDR3 bases are TGTGCCAGCAGCAATTCGCCGACAGGGAGGGACTATGGCTACACCTTC.